Listed here are 29 T cell receptor beta chains from one sample, sequenced in a study of human T cells and chemical hapten exposure. From the RACE reads, TCRdb called clonotypes with MiXCR, one entry per CDR3 protein. The table shows 180,000 or so distinct CDR3 sequences, with around 20% occurring only once. The time point: patch test 1, 2 weeks after DPC sensitization. Treatment given: therapeutic diphenylcyclopropenone sensitization with weekly scalp DPC. The starting material was whole blood, obtained in connection with sensitization to the hapten diphenylcyclopropenone (DPC). Every receptor here comes from a woman between 50 and 59 years old with alopecia areata. Some clones in this sample may be carry-over from other donors' samples.

There are a few counts of this clonotype. V usage is TRBV7-6 and J usage is TRBJ2-2; D gene uncertain. The germline gives CDR1 SGHVS, CDR2 FNYEAQ. Trimming pared 3 bases from V and 2 bases from J, leaving 7 bases between. The CDR3 is 14 residues long. The CDR3 DNA sequence: TGTGCCAGCAGCTTTGACATTAACACCGGGGAGCTGTTTTTT. It specifies CASSFDINTGELFF.

The gene calls are TRBV21-1 and TRBJ2-7; TRBD2, the table's D call, was not compared with the DNA. TRBV21-1 is a listed pseudogene. The CDR3 totals 13 residues. Written as DNA, the CDR3 is TGTGCCAGCGGCGCGGGGAGGCGGTACGAGCAGTACTTC. This encodes CASGAGRRYEQYF.

The J gene is TRBJ1-1, the V gene TRBV7-9, with TRBD1 matching 7 bases. V dropped 6 bases and J dropped 6; count of bases not matched to a gene: 16. The CDR3 is 16 residues long. Germline V gene sequence: CDR1 SEHNR, CDR2 FQNEAQ (reference sequence). CDR3 DNA sequence: TGTGCCAGCAGTCCAGGGGACAGCCGGAATCGGGCTGAAGCTTTCTTT. It translates to CASSPGDSRNRAEAFF.

Notes on this clonotype: One end of the junction does not line up with germline, which may come from a read error. The gene calls are TRBV29-1 and TRBJ2-7, with D perhaps TRBD2 (5 bases). The CDR3 covers 13 residues. Germline V CDR1 and CDR2: SQVTM, ANQGSEA. The CDR3 region is CSVGSGYSSEQYF. CDR3 in DNA: TGCAGCGTTGGGAGCGGCTACTCCTCCGAGCAGTACTTC.

This clonotype was observed a single time. The rearrangement links TRBV29-1 to TRBJ2-3; 7 nucleotides agree with TRBD2. The CDR3 totals 15 residues. The germline gives CDR1 SQVTM, CDR2 ANQGSEA. With 5 bases clipped from V and 4 bases from J, the junction kept 12 bases outside the gene matches. The CDR3 bases are TGCAGCGTTAGGGGAGGGCGGGAGCACCCAGATACGCAGTATTTT. It is translated as CSVRGGREHPDTQYF.

The CDR3 DNA reads TGTGCCAGCAGTTTCGATATCCAAGAGACCCAGTACTTC. Translating it yields CASSFDIQETQYF. J is TRBJ2-5 and V is TRBV12-3 or TRBV12-4; no definite D call. V lost 3 bases, J lost 1 base, and 6 bases lay in between. The CDR3 totals 13 residues.

The chain recombines TRBV7-9 with TRBJ1-1; D is ambiguous. The CDR3 consists of 14 residues. Germline CDR1 reads SEHNR; CDR2 reads FQNEAQ (reference sequence). The germline V and J ends were trimmed by 6 bases and 1 base, with 12 bases remaining between them. The CDR3 protein is CASSLSLENTEAFF. As DNA, the CDR3 is TGTGCCAGCAGTCTCTCCTTAGAGAACACTGAAGCTTTCTTT.

This clonotype was counted a few times. The chain combines TRBV20-1 with TRBJ2-5, with TRBD2 as a possible D gene (6 bases). Per germline, CDR1 DFQATT and CDR2 SNEGSKA (reference sequence). The CDR3 has 16 residues. V was clipped by 0 bases and J by 5 bases, with 19 bases between them. The CDR3 protein is CSARDLAPDGRETQYF. The CDR3, as DNA: TGCAGTGCTAGAGATCTAGCGCCCGATGGGAGGGAGACCCAGTACTTC.

This clonotype was seen only a few times. The rearrangement links TRBV20-1 to TRBJ2-7; TRBD2 matches 10 bases. The CDR3 is 14 residues long. V lost 4 bases and J lost 4; bases outside the gene matches: 7. Germline lookup yields CDR1 DFQATT and CDR2 SNEGSKA (reference sequence). The DNA for the CDR3 is TGCAGTGCTATCAGCGGGAGGGGTATTTACGAGCAGTACTTC. It codes for CSAISGRGIYEQYF.

This clonotype was picked up a small number of times. V gene TRBV7-2 combines with J gene TRBJ2-1; D is unresolved. Germline assignment: CDR1 SGHTA and CDR2 FQGNSA. V dropped 1 base and J dropped 7 bases, with 17 bases sitting between them. The CDR3 extends over 16 amino acids. The CDR3 DNA sequence: TGTGCCAGCAGCTTAGTCCCGCCCCCCCATGAGAATGAGCAGTTCTTC. As protein: CASSLVPPPHENEQFF.

The chain couples TRBV7-9 to TRBJ2-1; the D gene is possibly TRBD1 (5 bases). Germline CDR1 is SEHNR and CDR2 is FQNEAQ (reference sequence). The CDR3 contains 14 residues. Trimming pared 3 bases from V and 6 bases from J, leaving 12 bases between. This CDR3 reads CASSFRVPTNEQFF. CDR3 in DNA: TGTGCCAGCAGCTTCAGGGTCCCTACCAATGAGCAGTTCTTC.

The V gene is TRBV7-8, the J gene TRBJ2-2, with D maybe TRBD1 (6 bases). Trimming removed 5 bases at V and 3 bases at J, with 13 bases between. The CDR3 has 15 amino acids. The germline V gene has CDR1 SGHVS and CDR2 FQNEAQ. CDR3 nucleotides: TGTGCCAGCAGCCCGGGACACGGATACACCGGGGAGCTGTTTTTT. Translating gives CASSPGHGYTGELFF.

The rearrangement uses TRBV6-2 or TRBV6-3 and TRBJ1-4; D ambiguous. CDR3 length: 18 amino acids. Trimming pared 3 bases from V and 8 bases from J, leaving 25 bases between. In germline, CDR1 is MNHEY, CDR2 SVGEGT. CDR3 protein: CASSYTPGSLGEGEKLFF. CDR3 DNA sequence: TGTGCCAGCAGTTATACCCCCGGGTCACTCGGTGAGGGAGAAAAACTGTTTTTT.

The genes are TRBV7-3 and TRBJ2-3; D is ambiguous. In germline, CDR1 is SGHTA, CDR2 FQGTGA. This CDR3 has 13 amino acids. Trimming stripped 1 base from V and 3 bases from J, with 5 bases between. The CDR3 loop reads CASSLRKTDTQYF. CDR3 coding DNA: TGTGCCAGCAGCTTAAGGAAAACAGATACGCAGTATTTT.

The gene calls are TRBV5-1 and TRBJ2-1; D call uncertain. Deletions cut 5 bases from V and 5 bases from J, with 11 bases between. CDR1 is SGHRS and CDR2 is YFSETQ in the germline V gene. The CDR3 length is 13 residues. DNA of the CDR3: TGCGCCAGCAGTCACCCCGTTGACAATGAGCAGTTCTTC. Translation gives CASSHPVDNEQFF.

The chain couples TRBV29-1 to TRBJ2-5; 7 nucleotides line up with TRBD1. CDR3 size: 12 residues. With V trimmed by 4 bases and J by 5 bases, 4 bases remained unmatched. Per the germline V gene, CDR1 is SQVTM and CDR2 is ANQGSEA. CDR3 protein: CSVGGGAETQYF. The DNA of the CDR3 is TGCAGCGTTGGAGGGGGCGCCGAGACCCAGTACTTC.

V is TRBV9 and J is TRBJ2-3; maybe TRBD1 (5 bases). CDR1 is SGDLS and CDR2 is YYNGEE in the germline V gene. The ends were cut back, 0 bases at V and 5 bases at J, with 13 bases in the middle. This CDR3 has 15 amino acids. CDR3 DNA sequence: TGTGCCAGCAGCGTAGGAGGTGCAGGGAAAGATACGCAGTATTTT. Encoded protein: CASSVGGAGKDTQYF.

The V gene is TRBV20-1, the J gene TRBJ2-7, with 10 bases aligning to TRBD2. Trimming removed 0 bases from V and 7 bases from J; junction bases left unmatched: 9. Per the germline V gene, CDR1 is DFQATT and CDR2 is SNEGSKA (reference sequence). CDR3 length equals 15 residues. The CDR3 here is CSARDPLAGVGEQYF. The CDR3 coding sequence is TGCAGTGCTAGAGATCCCCTAGCGGGAGTGGGGGAGCAGTACTTC.

This clonotype was detected a few times. The chain couples TRBV28 to TRBJ1-1; D not certain. This CDR3 is built from 14 residues. Germline V CDR1 and CDR2: MDHEN, SYDVKM. V was clipped by 5 bases and J by 0 bases, with 10 bases between them. The CDR3 DNA sequence: TGTGCCAGCAGTCAGCAGTATATGAACACTGAAGCTTTCTTT. Translated: CASSQQYMNTEAFF.

The rearrangement joins TRBV12-3 or TRBV12-4 to TRBJ1-1; D perhaps matches TRBD1 (6 bases). The CDR3 is 15 residues long. Trimming removed 4 bases at V and 4 bases at J, with 16 bases between. The CDR3 nucleotides are TGTGCCAGCAGTTCGGTTAACAGGGTGGGCACTGAAGCTTTCTTT. It encodes CASSSVNRVGTEAFF.

In this sample, this clonotype turned up a few times. This chain connects TRBV29-1 to TRBJ2-7, with D uncertain. Looked up from germline, CDR1 is SQVTM and CDR2 is ANQGSEA. Trimming removed 5 bases at V and 3 bases at J, with 8 bases between. This CDR3 comprises 11 residues. This CDR3 is CSVWRDYEQYF. CDR3 bases: TGCAGCGTTTGGAGAGACTACGAGCAGTACTTC.

The chain combines TRBV12-3 or TRBV12-4 with TRBJ1-2; 11 bases line up with TRBD1. The CDR3 has 14 residues. V shed 5 bases and J 3 bases; nucleotides not matched to a gene: 2. The CDR3 is CASSPGQGDYGYTF. The CDR3, as DNA: TGTGCCAGCAGTCCGGGACAGGGGGACTATGGCTACACCTTC.

The chain recombines TRBV5-1 with TRBJ2-3, with 10 bases lining up with TRBD2. Trimming cost V 3 bases and J 3 bases; bases outside gene matches: 7. Germline V gene data show CDR1 as SGHRS and CDR2 as YFSETQ. The CDR3 totals 16 residues. CDR3 coding DNA: TGCGCCAGCAGCTCCATAATAGCGGGAGGAACAGATACGCAGTATTTT. As protein: CASSSIIAGGTDTQYF. Based on the CDR3 plus reference TRBV5-1 and TRBJ2-3, the full variable domain is KAGVTQTPRYLIKTRGQQVTLSCSPISGHRSVSWYQQTPGQGLQFLFEYFSETQRNKGNFPGRFSGRQFSNSRSEMNVSTLELGDSALYLCASSSIIAGGTDTQYFGPGTRLTVL.

The chain recombines TRBV29-1 with TRBJ1-1; D uncertain. Germline assignment: CDR1 SQVTM and CDR2 ANQGSEA. This CDR3 comprises 13 residues. V was shortened by 7 bases and J by 1 base, with 13 bases between the two germline ends. Here the CDR3 DNA reads TGCAGCGCCACTAGCTTTGGGAACACTGAAGCTTTCTTT. It encodes CSATSFGNTEAFF.

The rearrangement joins TRBV29-1 to TRBJ1-1; D possibly corresponds to TRBD1 (5 bases). This CDR3 has 10 residues. Trimming left V 7 bases short and J 3 bases short, with 6 bases between. The germline CDR1 and CDR2 sequences are SQVTM and ANQGSEA. CDR3 region: CSGGDTEAFF. The CDR3 coding sequence is TGCAGCGGGGGGGACACTGAAGCTTTCTTT.

This clonotype was seen only a few times. The chain is built from TRBV11-2 and TRBJ2-3; D is possibly TRBD1 or TRBD2 (5 bases each). The germline V gene encodes CDR1 SGHAT and CDR2 FQNNGV. V dropped 2 bases and J dropped 8 bases, with 8 bases sitting between them. This CDR3 comprises 12 residues. The CDR3 protein is CASSLPGGTQYF. The CDR3 DNA reads TGTGCCAGCAGCTTACCTGGGGGTACGCAGTATTTT.

The V and J genes are TRBV12-3 or TRBV12-4 and TRBJ1-1; 7 bases match TRBD1. V dropped 6 bases and J dropped 3; count of bases not matched to a gene: 7. CDR3 size: 14 residues. CDR3: CASSPYRGDTEAFF. CDR3 sequence (DNA): TGTGCCAGCAGCCCCTACAGGGGAGACACTGAAGCTTTCTTT.

V usage is TRBV5-6 and J usage is TRBJ2-1; 11 nucleotides line up with TRBD2. CDR1 is SGHDT and CDR2 is YYEEEE in the germline V gene. This CDR3 spans 20 amino acids. Germline trimming cut 4 bases from V and 0 bases from J; bases unmatched to any gene: 15. As DNA, the CDR3 is TGTGCCAGCAGCGTAAGACTAGCGGGACGATCCCGACGCTCCTACAATGAGCAGTTCTTC. Translation gives CASSVRLAGRSRRSYNEQFF.

This clonotype was observed a handful of times. The chain has TRBV6-2 or TRBV6-3 and TRBJ1-4, with D possibly TRBD1 on 5 matching bases. This CDR3 has 12 residues. V lost 8 bases to trimming and J lost 6 bases, with 10 bases between them. From germline, CDR1 is MNHEY and CDR2 SVGEGT. CDR3 amino acids: CASGDADEKLFF. The CDR3 coding sequence is TGTGCCAGCGGGGACGCGGATGAAAAACTGTTTTTT.